This T cell receptor beta chain stems from a study of T cell responses to AZD1222 COVID-19 vaccine (dated by TCRdb to about 2021). Concerning the study at large: TCR sequencing covered roughly 230 trial participants: some 210 given two doses of AZD1222 and about 26 given two doses of MenACWY control vaccine. Enrollment into the trials was organized by age into subgroups of 18-55, 56-69 and 70-plus years, and those subgroups contained approximately 150, 30 and 60 TCR-sequenced participants, respectively. Results the study describes overall, beyond this receptor: The 56-69-year group was small, and its depth increase did not reach significance, likely because of low power. Spike-specific TCR breadth and depth rose significantly after two AZD1222 doses compared with day 0 and with MenACWY recipients. Epitopes outside the regions mutated in the B.1.351 and B.1.1.7 variants were reportedly recognized by nearly half of the unique spike-specific TCRs. Because no day 14 peak-response samples were available, repertoires were characterized only after the peak T cell response. Participants were mostly white British and included more females than males, and it was suggested by the authors that clonal diversity may have been underestimated. Conclusions about previously exposed vaccinees are limited because only a handful of AZD1222 recipients were SARS-CoV-2 seropositive at baseline. CD4 TCRs associated with the vaccine covered the entire spike protein, and the dominant responses were in regions 160-218 and 743-854.

The CDR3 regions of human TCRbeta chains were subjected to immunosequencing. As for how the authors treated the data: Repertoire TCRs were checked for matches against a reference library of SARS-CoV-2-specific TCRs that had been generated using the MIRA antigen-specificity platform. Breadth was defined as the fraction of unique TCRs that were SARS-CoV-2-associated, and depth was defined as the fraction of total T cells that were SARS-CoV-2-associated. Using the MIRA data, each spike-specific TCR was mapped to the spike region that the TCR reacts to and placed in a CD4 or CD8 class. Log10-transformed breadth and depth values were compared by one-way ANOVA with Sidak's multiple comparisons tests. Entries here come from immuneACCESS through TCRdb and include only in-frame sequences with V and J called. Some clones fail to appear in such tables; in the studies checked, an unresolved V gene covers under half of the shortfall, and the cause of the remainder is unknown. V and J calls and clone size are given by that table; D and trimming were obtained from the DNA. The sample includes 140,000 or so clones, with more than 70% observed a single time. The top ten hold 2.5% to 3.5% of the sample.

The CDR3 sequence holds 15 residues, the cysteine and phenylalanine included. Just the 45-base CDR3 DNA is kept, in frame starting at base 1. After removal of 5 bases from V and 10 bases from J, the junction retains 9 bases not matched to a gene. CDR1 KGHSH and CDR2 LQKENI were looked up in the germline V gene. The sample's time point label is to be understood as: about 28 days (+/-7) after the second vaccine dose. AZD1222 recipients given second doses at about 4 weeks or at about 12 weeks were pooled, since spike-specific TCR depth and breadth were not found to differ between the two schedules. Samples from vaccinated people were obtained from the UK trials COV001 and COV002, which included a single-blind randomized controlled phase 2/3 trial of AZD1222 (ChAdOx1 nCoV-19) in healthy adults. For TCRbeta chain sequencing, PBMC samples from trial participants were taken at day 0 and at day 28 after the second dose.

Worth noting for this clone: The clone's antigen remains unknown. The sample holds no much larger clone one base away, and base qualities are not on file.

The receptor was isolated from an adult who received the AZD1222 COVID-19 vaccine. Sequences were derived from peripheral blood, sampled 28 days after the second AZD1222 dose. The chain links TRBV18 with TRBJ1-6; 9 nucleotides in the junction match TRBD1. The CDR3: CASSSGTGSRSPLHF. The DNA sequence is TGTGCCAGCTCATCCGGGACAGGGTCACGATCACCCCTCCACTTT.